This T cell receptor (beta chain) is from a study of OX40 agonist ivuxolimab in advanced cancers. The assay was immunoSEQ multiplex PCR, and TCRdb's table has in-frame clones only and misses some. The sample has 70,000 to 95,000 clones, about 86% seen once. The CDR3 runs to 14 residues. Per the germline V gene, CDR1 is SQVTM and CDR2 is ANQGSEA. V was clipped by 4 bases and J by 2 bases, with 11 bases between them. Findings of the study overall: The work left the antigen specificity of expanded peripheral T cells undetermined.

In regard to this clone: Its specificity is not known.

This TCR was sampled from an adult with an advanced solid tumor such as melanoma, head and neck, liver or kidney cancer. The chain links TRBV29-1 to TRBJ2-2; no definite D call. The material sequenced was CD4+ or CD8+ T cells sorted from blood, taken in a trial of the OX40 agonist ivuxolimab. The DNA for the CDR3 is TGCAGCGTTGGGGTGGGCCGCAACACCGGGGAGCTGTTTTTT. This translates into CSVGVGRNTGELFF.